The 16 T cell receptor beta chains below all came from one sample that was sequenced in a study of T cells after yellow fever vaccination. Using its own MiXCR run on the 5' RACE reads, TCRdb lists one record per CDR3 protein. Of hundreds of thousands of distinct CDR3 sequences listed, about 5% were seen once; the top ten hold around 3.5%. The sample was CD4+ T cells sorted from PBMCs, taken on the day of the yellow fever booster vaccination. Source of these receptors: a man aged 18-30 years who received the YFV17D yellow fever vaccine.

The V call is TRBV7-2, the J call TRBJ1-6; no reliable D call. Germline CDR1 is SGHTA and CDR2 is FQGNSA. V was pared by 5 bases and J by 6 bases, with 11 bases between. The CDR3 sequence is 14 residues long. CDR3 DNA sequence: TGTGCCAGCAGCCCAAGGGTGGTTAATTCACCCCTCCACTTT. This encodes CASSPRVVNSPLHF.

The chain uses TRBV5-6 and TRBJ2-7; 8 bases align to TRBD1. CDR3 size: 14 residues. The germline CDR1 and CDR2 sequences are SGHDT and YYEEEE. Trimming at V came to 3 bases and at J to 3 bases, leaving 5 bases not matched to a gene. The CDR3 bases are TGTGCCAGCAGCTCTACAGGGGGAGACTACGAGCAGTACTTC. It codes for CASSSTGGDYEQYF.

This clonotype was detected a few times. This sequence joins TRBV3-1 and TRBJ2-1; TRBD2 aligns across 11 bases. Trimming at V came to 1 base and at J to 4 bases, leaving 0 bases not matched to a gene. CDR3 length equals 15 residues. Germline values: CDR1 LGHDT, CDR2 YNNKEL (reference sequence). CDR3 protein: CASSQGLAGYNEQFF. The CDR3 region has the DNA TGTGCCAGCAGCCAAGGACTAGCGGGATACAATGAGCAGTTCTTC.

V gene TRBV7-8 combines with J gene TRBJ1-6, with a possible D match to TRBD1 (6 bases). CDR3 length: 14 amino acids. V lost 5 bases, J lost 10 bases, and 15 bases lay in between. Germline V CDR1 and CDR2: SGHVS, FQNEAQ. The CDR3 sequence is CASSAWAGESPLHF. Written as DNA, the CDR3 is TGTGCCAGCAGCGCTTGGGCAGGGGAATCACCCCTCCACTTT.

This clonotype was counted ten times or more. J is TRBJ2-1 and V is TRBV20-1; 11 nucleotides align to TRBD2. The CDR3 spans 14 residues. Germline-derived CDR1 and CDR2 are DFQATT and SNEGSKA (reference sequence). Trimming at V came to 4 bases and at J to 7 bases, leaving 6 bases not matched to a gene. CDR3 sequence reads: CSATHSGGANEQFF. Written as DNA, the CDR3 is TGCAGTGCTACTCATAGCGGGGGGGCGAATGAGCAGTTCTTC.

This clonotype was recorded at least ten times. The chain links TRBV4-1 to TRBJ1-2; 9 positions match TRBD1. The J segment lost 4 bases and the V segment lost 3 bases, leaving 6 bases of the junction unmatched. The CDR3 is made up of 15 amino acids. Germline CDR1 and CDR2: MGHRA and YSYEKL. DNA for the CDR3: TGCGCCAGCAGCCAGGACTGGGGACAGGGCTATGGCTACACCTTC. It specifies CASSQDWGQGYGYTF.

This clonotype was observed a few times. The V gene is TRBV6-4, the J gene TRBJ2-3, with D possibly matching TRBD1 (5 bases). Deletions cut 6 bases from V and 1 base from J, with 20 bases between. Per germline, CDR1 MRHNA and CDR2 SNTAGT. The length of the CDR3 is 17 residues. CDR3 nucleotides: TGTGCCAGCAGCATTTGTCGGAGTCAGGGCGGCACAGATACGCAGTATTTT. Translated, it gives CASSICRSQGGTDTQYF.

This clonotype was seen more than once but under ten times. CDR3 sequence (DNA): TGTGCCATCAGCGATCAGGGACTAGGCCAAGAGACCCAGTACTTC. Translated: CAISDQGLGQETQYF. The chain employs TRBV10-3 and TRBJ2-5, with 8 bases lining up with TRBD2. The V and J ends lost 6 bases and 1 base, in that order; junction bases with no gene match: 7. The CDR3 is 15 residues long. Germline V gene data show CDR1 as ENHRY and CDR2 as SYGVKD.

This clonotype was detected only a few times. The gene calls are TRBV20-1 and TRBJ1-4; D gene uncertain. This CDR3 is built from 15 residues. Germline V lookup: CDR1 DFQATT, CDR2 SNEGSKA (reference sequence). The V gene lost 0 bases and the J gene lost 8 bases, with 16 bases spanning the gap. For the CDR3, the DNA is TGCAGTGCTAGAGATGGGAGGGTGGGTCACGAAAAACTGTTTTTT. The encoded protein is CSARDGRVGHEKLFF.

The chain combines TRBV2 with TRBJ1-3; 7 positions match TRBD1. Germline V gene sequence: CDR1 SNHLY, CDR2 FYNNEI. This CDR3 region has 16 residues. Trimming took 3 bases from V and 7 from J; bases not matched to a gene: 12. CDR3 sequence (DNA): TGTGCCAGCAGTGAGCTCGGGACAGCGTTCGGGAACACCATATATTTT. Encoded protein: CASSELGTAFGNTIYF.

This clonotype has only a few counts. The chain recombines TRBV5-5 with TRBJ2-5; D ambiguous. This CDR3 comprises 15 residues. With 0 bases removed from V and 1 base from J, the gap between germline ends came to 10 bases. From germline, CDR1 is SGHKS and CDR2 YYEKEE (reference sequence). The CDR3 DNA sequence: TGTGCCAGCAGCTTGGTCTGGAGCGTCCAAGAGACCCAGTACTTC. The encoded protein is CASSLVWSVQETQYF.

Many counts were recorded for this clonotype. V usage is TRBV12-3 or TRBV12-4 and J usage is TRBJ2-5; D not resolved. The CDR3 sequence is 11 residues long. Trimming removed 5 bases at V and 5 bases at J, with 6 bases between. The CDR3 here is CASSSFETQYF. In DNA form, the CDR3 reads TGTGCCAGCAGTAGTTTCGAGACCCAGTACTTC.

This clonotype appeared many times. The V gene is TRBV5-1, the J gene TRBJ2-5; maybe TRBD2 (6 bases). V was shortened by 2 bases and J by 7 bases, with 15 bases between the two germline ends. The length of the CDR3 is 14 residues. CDR1 and CDR2 (germline): SGHRS, YFSETQ. The DNA for the CDR3 is TGCGCCAGCAGCTTTGGGGCCAGGGAGGCGACCCAGTACTTC. This sequence encodes CASSFGAREATQYF.

The chain couples TRBV24-1 to TRBJ2-5; 10 positions match TRBD2. The CDR3 totals 18 residues. The J segment lost 2 bases and the V segment lost 4 bases, leaving 12 bases of the junction unmatched. CDR1 is KGHDR and CDR2 is SFDVKD in the germline V gene. The CDR3 sequence: CATSEGLAARRTQETQYF. CDR3 coding DNA: TGTGCCACCAGTGAAGGACTAGCGGCCAGACGTACACAAGAGACCCAGTACTTC.

This clonotype appeared a few times. The chain recombines TRBV10-3 with TRBJ2-1, with 8 bases aligning to TRBD1. The V and J ends lost 11 bases and 6 bases, in that order; junction bases with no gene match: 6. CDR1 and CDR2 (germline): ENHRY, SYGVKD. This CDR3 has 12 residues. CDR3 sequence (DNA): TGTGCCGCCGGACAGGGTGGCAATGAGCAGTTCTTC. This translates into CAAGQGGNEQFF.

This clonotype has more than one count but fewer than ten. The chain recombines TRBV4-1 with TRBJ1-2; possibly TRBD1 for D (6 bases). V lost 7 bases to trimming and J lost 0 bases, with 18 bases between them. There are 16 residues in the CDR3. Germline V gene data show CDR1 as MGHRA and CDR2 as YSYEKL. Written as DNA, the CDR3 is TGCGCCAGCAACCGGGACACTTCCAGGACTAACTATGGCTACACCTTC. Translation: CASNRDTSRTNYGYTF.